The clone carrying this TCR beta chain occurred many times. Antigen specificity is unknown. By quantitative 5'-RACE with molecular barcodes, the TCR beta libraries were made. TCRdb reprocessed the 5' RACE reads with MiXCR, giving one entry per CDR3 protein. Here the sample spans about 840,000 distinct CDR3 sequences, 10% to 15% being singletons. These data belong to a study of CD8 T cells in ankylosing spondylitis. General study results and limits: Seemingly characteristic of ankylosing spondylitis blood was a TCR beta motif consisting of about 8 highly homologous variants. Disease-linked clones were reportedly significantly enriched in matched ankylosing spondylitis synovial fluid. Disease-linked clones were CD8+ and relatively rare in peripheral blood.

The sample consisted of blood, either unsorted or a sorted T cell fraction (not recorded which). The clonotype was recovered from a male donor with ankylosing spondylitis.

CDR3 residues: CASSLSRGHEQYF. CDR3 DNA sequence: TGTGCCAGCAGCTTATCAAGGGGTCACGAGCAGTACTTC. The chain couples TRBV7-2 to TRBJ2-7; TRBD1 is a possible D gene (5 bases). Per the germline V gene, CDR1 is SGHTA and CDR2 is FQGNSA. This CDR3 is built from 13 residues. With 2 bases removed from V and 5 bases from J, the gap between germline ends came to 10 bases.